These T cell receptor beta chains were read from a single sample in a study of T cells in Graves' hyperthyroidism and ophthalmopathy. TCRdb fed the multiplex PCR reads into MiXCR, producing one record per CDR3 protein. The sample records some 370,000 distinct CDR3 sequences, approximately 17% being singletons. Input material: blood. The receptors here all came from a woman aged 25 to 45 with Graves' hyperthyroidism that later progressed to Graves' ophthalmopathy. Both conserved end residues are part of each CDR3. D genes are given only for firm matches. Clone sizes are given selectively: once, few, many, or a class where the clone is expanded.

clone size: -; D gene: -; J gene: TRBJ1-5; V gene: TRBV27; CDR3 DNA: TGTGCCAGCAGTTTAATCGCGGGAGTTCAGCCCCAGCATTTT; CDR3 protein: CASSLIAGVQPQHF
clone size: many; D gene: TRBD1; J gene: TRBJ1-1; V gene: TRBV20-1; CDR3 DNA: TGCAGTGCTAGAGACTTACGAAGAACAGGGGACGCTGAAGCTTTCTTT; CDR3 protein: CSARDLRRTGDAEAFF
clone size: -; D gene: -; J gene: TRBJ2-3; V gene: TRBV12-3/TRBV12-4; CDR3 DNA: TGTGCCACCTCTCGGCGGTCTAGCACAGATACGCAGTATTTT; CDR3 protein: CATSRRSSTDTQYF
clone size: many; D gene: TRBD1; J gene: TRBJ2-2; V gene: TRBV27; CDR3 DNA: TGTGCCAGCAGTCTAACAGGGGCGGCTACCGGGGAGCTGTTTTTT; CDR3 protein: CASSLTGAATGELFF
clone size: -; D gene: -; J gene: TRBJ1-6; V gene: TRBV20-1; CDR3 DNA: TGCAGTGCTACCCCGCCGGGGGGGCCAAATTCACCCCTCCACTTT; CDR3 protein: CSATPPGGPNSPLHF
clone size: many; D gene: TRBD2; J gene: TRBJ2-1; V gene: TRBV13; CDR3 DNA: TGTGCCAGCAGCTCCCAGGGACTAGCGGGGGCGCAGTTCTTC; CDR3 protein: CASSSQGLAGAQFF
clone size: few; D gene: -; J gene: TRBJ1-4; V gene: TRBV30; CDR3 DNA: TGTGCCTGGAGGGGAAGGGGCGGCCTTAGTGAAAAACTGTTTTTT; CDR3 protein: CAWRGRGGLSEKLFF
clone size: many; D gene: -; J gene: TRBJ1-1; V gene: TRBV19; CDR3 DNA: TGTGCCAGTGCAACCACGGGGGTAGGAGCTTTCTTT; CDR3 protein: CASATTGVGAFF
clone size: many; D gene: -; J gene: TRBJ1-6; V gene: TRBV18; CDR3 DNA: TGTGCCAGCTCACCGGCCAGGAATTCACCCCTCCACTTT; CDR3 protein: CASSPARNSPLHF
clone size: many; D gene: TRBD1; J gene: TRBJ2-5; V gene: TRBV12-3/TRBV12-4; CDR3 DNA: TGTGCCAGCAGTGTGAGACAGGGCTCGGCGACCCAGTACTTC; CDR3 protein: CASSVRQGSATQYF
clone size: few; D gene: -; J gene: TRBJ2-2; V gene: TRBV20-1; CDR3 DNA: TGCAGTGCTAGTCCTATTGGACTTCTAAACACCGGGGAGCTGTTTTTT; CDR3 protein: CSASPIGLLNTGELFF
clone size: -; D gene: -; J gene: TRBJ2-3; V gene: TRBV7-9; CDR3 DNA: TGTGCCAGCAGCTTTGGACAAGATACGCAGTATTTT; CDR3 protein: CASSFGQDTQYF
clone size: once; D gene: TRBD1; J gene: TRBJ1-1; V gene: TRBV4-2; CDR3 DNA: TGTGCCAGCAGCCAGCATACTTCCGGGACAGCGGTTGAAGCTTTCTTT; CDR3 protein: CASSQHTSGTAVEAFF
clone size: many; D gene: -; J gene: TRBJ2-3; V gene: TRBV5-5; CDR3 DNA: TGTGCCAGCAGCTTGGAGAGAGATACGCAGTATTTT; CDR3 protein: CASSLERDTQYF
clone size: many; D gene: TRBD1; J gene: TRBJ2-7; V gene: TRBV28; CDR3 DNA: TGTGCCAGCAGCCCAGGGGGCCCCCGGGACGAGCAGTACTTC; CDR3 protein: CASSPGGPRDEQYF
clone size: many; D gene: -; J gene: TRBJ1-1; V gene: TRBV5-1; CDR3 DNA: TGCGCCAGCAGCCGTACCGAACAGAACACTGAAGCTTTCTTT; CDR3 protein: CASSRTEQNTEAFF